Below, one T cell receptor (beta chain) is given with its context. This specimen belongs to a study of blood T cell repertoires in COVID-19. Study-level information: The analysed material was cDNA or gDNA that came from T cells, B-cell-depleted T cells, or PBMCs.

In the source study's methods: Reference gene primers were amplified, and this amplification served to estimate nucleated cell counts. TCRdb's table, derived via immunoSEQ multiplex PCR, lists solely in-frame clones and lacks some. V and J calls and clone size follow that table, whereas D and trimming were derived from the DNA. Among roughly 50,000 clones listed, more than 80% were seen once. This CDR3 spans 15 amino acids. From germline, CDR1 is LNHDA and CDR2 SQIVND (reference sequence). J gave up 5 bases and V 0 bases, and 4 bases lay outside the gene matches. Sequenced sample: peripheral blood. The rearrangement uses TRBV19 and TRBJ1-5, with 7 bases that match TRBD1. This receptor was obtained from a man in his 60s with acute or convalescent COVID-19. CDR3 sequence: CASSIDATGHQPQHF. CDR3 sequence (DNA): TGTGCCAGTAGTATAGATGCGACAGGGCATCAGCCCCAGCATTTT.